This T cell receptor (beta chain) was identified during a study of cytomegalovirus exposure and HLA in healthy donors (dated by TCRdb to 2015 to 2018). With regard to the full study: An earlier analysis of some 620 of the donors reported 276 Gb of sequence data and around 120 million unique TCR beta sequences obtained from around 180 million T cells. Donor age, sex, ethnicity and CMV serostatus were compiled together with the repertoire data. Among roughly 400 genotyped donors of the cohort, an average of about 240,000 unique TCR beta nucleotide sequences were sequenced per donor, about a sixth of them non-productive. Of the roughly 400 genotyped donors, over 70% fell in the genetic ancestry cluster associated with self-reported Caucasian donors. Both class I and class II loci were covered by HLA typing, at four-digit resolution. Roughly 5 DR-DQ haplotypes were handled as single units for association and clustering, since linkage in the cohort was strong. A later analysis re-analyzed previously published TCR beta repertoires from hundreds of donors and added high-resolution HLA genotyping to study TCR occurrence patterns. The later analysis used no new phenotypic data to find candidate immune exposures, relying instead on TCR beta sequences and their occurrence across donors. All discovery cohort repertoires had been generated using a single sequencing platform. Genome-wide SNP genotypes for about three fifths of the 666 donors were used in a later genetic analysis, which treated that subset as a discovery cohort. The number of donors typed differed by locus, with 629-630 for A, B, C, DRB1 and DQB1, around 520 for DQA1, about 610 for DPA1, and 400 to 490 for DPB1. In addition to the first cohort of 650 to 800 subjects, a separate validation cohort of approximately 130 different subjects was used. Around 330 gigabases of sequencing data and roughly 80 million unique TCR sequences made up an early release that covered 640 HLA-typed donors. The study used immunosequencing to profile the T cell repertoires of approximately 650 subjects and linked those repertoires to cytomegalovirus serostatus. In an earlier analysis of more than 550 of the donors, high-throughput TCR beta sequencing was used to judge whether each TCR beta V gene segment behaved as functional or pseudogenic. The study aimed to test whether signatures of past pathogen exposure could be identified by cataloging public T cell receptors. To predict cytomegalovirus infection status, the study combined high-throughput TCR immunosequencing, statistical association of individual TCRs with disease status, and machine learning. What the study reported, not specific to this receptor: The 87-base-pair reads could not distinguish some IMGT-functional V segments, including TRBV6-2 and TRBV6-3, so those segments were excluded. In vitro tests confirmed that a few of the cytomegalovirus-associated TCR beta chains recognize cytomegalovirus antigens. Linkage disequilibrium might explain the correlated functional status among segregating V segments, but an unknown experimental factor could not be ruled out. Assigning TCR associations to individual alleles was difficult when HLA alleles, especially DR and DQ, strongly co-occurred. In both the original and validation cohorts, the classifier was reported to diagnose cytomegalovirus status with high specificity and sensitivity. Because HLA typing was missing for some donors at each locus, association tests included only the typed subset. In this cohort, only TCR beta chains were sequenced, and detectable features were limited by the absence of alpha or paired-chain data. According to a later analysis, most CMV-associated TCR beta chains appeared to be HLA-restricted, and the HLA associations seemed to be driven largely by CMV exposure. In a later analysis, HLA-associated TCR beta chains showed more clonal expansion and lower generation probabilities than non-associated chains that were equally common. An earlier analysis of around 540 of the donors showed that most TCR beta V segments appeared in productive rearrangements either about 87% or about 30% of the time, which broadly matched IMGT annotations. CMV serostatus was the only immune exposure information available for the cohort. Presence/absence analyses assumed roughly uniform sequencing depth across donors, an assumption that may not hold. A total of 150 to 200 TCR beta chains were listed by the study as associated with cytomegalovirus. The authors suggested that the approach could potentially be generalized to other disease states and immunological phenotypes. Specific HLA alleles were associated with 16,951 TCR beta sequences at a false discovery rate of 0.05 in a later analysis. The earlier analysis of almost 600 of the donors excluded some 16 rarely observed V segments, including chromosome 9 orphons, because counts were too low. A cluster of highly shared sequence variants was judged likely to represent a technical artifact of the sequencing pipeline. Most TCR sequences were seen in very few donors, while some public TCRs were found in many individuals. A further reported finding was that TCR beta sequences accurately predicted the HLA-A and HLA-B alleles for most subjects in the first cohort. Several of the top co-occurrence clusters appeared to be linked to parvovirus B19, influenza, CMV and Epstein-Barr virus, according to a later analysis. An association between a missense DCLRE1C variant and V-gene and J-gene trimming of TCR beta chains was found in a later genetic analysis and replicated in an independent cohort. In a later analysis, TCR association rates were found to vary across HLA loci, with the most associated TCRs seen for DRB1 alleles and the fewest for HLA-C alleles. According to a later genetic analysis, donors in an Asian-associated ancestry cluster had fewer N-insertions in productive TCRs than the roughly 670-donor mean.

Of note for this clone: What antigen it recognizes has not been identified. No much larger clonotype is one base removed from it; base qualities were not supplied.

The cohort was made up of approximately 670 healthy bone marrow donors. At the time of sampling, every cohort member was nominally healthy, though immune exposures that went unrecorded were likely present. The donor tested CMV seronegative and was one of the 352 seronegative cohort members. Each donor provided a peripheral blood sample, and peripheral blood mononuclear cells were used for TCR beta sequencing. Genomic DNA was extracted from the blood cell samples with the Qiagen DNeasy Blood Extraction Kit. Receptor libraries were prepared by the immunoSEQ multiplex PCR assay. The multiplex PCR relied on a mix of 60 forward primers for TCR Vbeta segments and 13 reverse primers for TCR Jbeta segments. The CDR3 region of rearranged TCR beta genes was amplified from genomic DNA with a multiplex PCR assay. The Illumina HiSeq System was used to sequence the amplified TCR beta libraries as 87-base-pair reads. Per the source publication's procedure: In a later analysis, roughly 80 million unique TCR beta chains were counted across the roughly 670 repertoires, and approximately 11 million of these chains were shared by at least two donors. Raw reads were error-corrected and collapsed into unique sequences with a nearest-neighbor algorithm that merged closely related sequences to remove PCR and sequencing errors. CDR3 sequences were aligned to IMGT reference sequences to assign V, D and J gene segments. For a sequence to be retained, at least a six-nucleotide match to both a V gene segment and a J gene segment was required. Rearrangements were classified as productive when the CDR3 lacked stop codons and remained in frame with V and J, and all other rearrangements were classified as non-productive. Following IMGT convention, CDR3 was defined as the stretch from the second conserved V-encoded cysteine to the conserved J-encoded phenylalanine. Sequences without an unambiguous match to a single V gene segment were excluded from the earlier analysis of several hundred of the donors. An earlier analysis of a few hundred of the donors called V segments functional above 56.7% productive rearrangements and segregating when the between-donor standard deviation exceeded 5%. A statistical classification framework was built to diagnose cytomegalovirus status from the catalog of TCR beta chain sequences. In a later analysis, TCR nucleotide sequences were compared against IMGT/GENE-DB human TR gene sequences so that V and J genes could be assigned. A later analysis assigned CDR3 sequences and most-parsimonious VDJ recombination scenarios with the TCRdist pipeline. A later analysis defined each TCR beta chain by its CDR3 amino acid sequence plus V-gene family, and excluded reads lacking a unique V-gene family. A later analysis removed 550 to 650 highly shared, low-generation-probability nucleotide sequences to deal with suspected cross-contamination and a sequencing artifact. In a later analysis, a clonal expansion index was calculated for each public chain from normalized within-repertoire ranks of inferred template counts. In a later analysis, generation probabilities were computed using a VDJ recombination model fitted to out-of-frame rearrangements, and the results were checked against IGoR. A later analysis scored TCR-TCR, TCR-HLA and TCR-CMV co-occurrence with hypergeometric tests, applying a repertoire-size bias correction to TCR pairs. To estimate false discovery rates, a later analysis permuted the HLA or CMV assignments 20 times. A later analysis grouped co-occurring TCRs with DBSCAN, adding TCRdist sequence similarity when clustering within HLA-allele-positive subsets. Co-occurrence clustering excluded repertoires with fewer than 30,000 or more than 120,000 public chains, plus five with anomalous nucleotide sharing. As stored in TCRdb, this immuneACCESS dataset retains in-frame rearrangements with V and J assigned. A fraction of the clones does not appear; measured against another copy, unresolved V genes explain less than half of the discrepancy, and the remainder lacks a known reason. The DNA was the basis for D and trimming; V, J and clone size are from that table. The sample table lists about 130,000 clones, about 80% of them with a count of one. The leading ten clones occupy around 3% of the sample.

V and J are truncated by 2 bases and 6 bases respectively, leaving an intervening sequence of 13 bases. CDR1 and CDR2, per the germline V gene (reference sequence), are GTSNPN and SVGIG. There are 13 amino acids in the CDR3, from cysteine to phenylalanine inclusive. The only DNA kept is the CDR3, 39 bases in frame from the first base. The V and J segments used are TRBV30 and TRBJ1-2; TRBD1 could be the D gene, as 5 bases match. This clonotype originated in a boy aged 2-15 years in good health and CMV-seronegative. Source material: PBMCs. The CDR3 has the sequence CAWSYLKGDGYTF. DNA sequence: TGTGCCTGGAGTTACCTCAAAGGGGATGGCTACACCTTC.